Reported below is one T cell receptor (beta chain). This specimen comes from a study of CD8 T cells in Susac syndrome. An input of about 0.5 to 1 ug of RNA was subjected to reverse transcription using random hexamers. The CDR3 of TCR beta was amplified by immunoSEQ multiplex PCR across 54 Vbeta and 13 Jbeta. Via MiXCR, TCRdb re-called the immunoSEQ multiplex PCR reads, giving one row per CDR3 protein. Among 150,000 to 250,000 distinct CDR3 sequences, nearly 95% were seen once, and the ten largest hold roughly 0.094%. Trimming took 3 bases from V and 7 from J, leaving 9 bases between them. The CDR3 is 12 amino acids.

The receptor's source is a human donor with multiple sclerosis. V and J are TRBV12-3 or TRBV12-4 and TRBJ1-1; tentatively, D is TRBD1 (5 bases). Source material: CD4+ T cells from PBMCs. CDR3 DNA sequence: TGTGCCAGCAGTTTCGGGGCGGGTGAAGCTTTCTTT. This codes for CASSFGAGEAFF.